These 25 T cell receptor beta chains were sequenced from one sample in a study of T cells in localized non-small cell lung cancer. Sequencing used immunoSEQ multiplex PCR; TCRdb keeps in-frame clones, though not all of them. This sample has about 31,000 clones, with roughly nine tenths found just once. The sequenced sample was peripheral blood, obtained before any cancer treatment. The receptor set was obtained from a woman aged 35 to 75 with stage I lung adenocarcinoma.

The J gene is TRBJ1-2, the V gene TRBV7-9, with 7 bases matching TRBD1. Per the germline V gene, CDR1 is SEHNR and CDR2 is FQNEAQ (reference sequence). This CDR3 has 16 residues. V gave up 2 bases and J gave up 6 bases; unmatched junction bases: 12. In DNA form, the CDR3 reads TGTGCCAGCAGCTTAAGACAGGGTGGAGGTATGGATGGCTACACCTTC. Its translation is CASSLRQGGGMDGYTF.

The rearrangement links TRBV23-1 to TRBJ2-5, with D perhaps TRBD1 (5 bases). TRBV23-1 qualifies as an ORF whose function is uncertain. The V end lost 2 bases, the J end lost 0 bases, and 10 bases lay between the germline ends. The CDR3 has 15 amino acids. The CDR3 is CASSQGDRDQETQYF. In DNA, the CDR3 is TGCGCCAGCAGTCAAGGCGACAGAGACCAAGAGACCCAGTACTTC.

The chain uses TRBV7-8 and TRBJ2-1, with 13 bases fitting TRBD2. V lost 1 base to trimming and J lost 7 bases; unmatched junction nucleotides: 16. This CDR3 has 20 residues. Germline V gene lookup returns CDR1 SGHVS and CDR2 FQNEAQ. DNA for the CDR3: TGTGCCAGCAGCTTAGGTTTTCGGGAGACTAGCGGGGGGCCGGGGAATGAGCAGTTCTTC. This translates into CASSLGFRETSGGPGNEQFF.

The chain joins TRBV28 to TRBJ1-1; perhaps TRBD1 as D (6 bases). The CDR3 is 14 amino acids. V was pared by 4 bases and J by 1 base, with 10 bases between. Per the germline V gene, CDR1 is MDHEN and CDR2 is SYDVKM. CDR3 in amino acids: CASSWDIGNTEAFF. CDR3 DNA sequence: TGTGCCAGCAGTTGGGACATTGGGAACACTGAAGCTTTCTTT. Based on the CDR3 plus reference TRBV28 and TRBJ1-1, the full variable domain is DVKVTQSSRYLVKRTGEKVFLECVQDMDHENMFWYRQDPGLGLRLIYFSYDVKMKEKGDIPEGYSVSREKKERFSLILESASTNQTSMYLCASSWDIGNTEAFFGQGTRLTVV.

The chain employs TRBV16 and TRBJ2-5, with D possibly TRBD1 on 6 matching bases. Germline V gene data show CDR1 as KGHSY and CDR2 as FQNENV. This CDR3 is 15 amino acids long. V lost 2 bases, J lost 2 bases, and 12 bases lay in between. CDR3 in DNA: TGTGCCAGCAGCCAAAACAGGGTGTTACAAGAGACCCAGTACTTC. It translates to CASSQNRVLQETQYF. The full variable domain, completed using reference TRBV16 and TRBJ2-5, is GEEVAQTPKHLVRGEGQKAKLYCAPIKGHSYVFWYQQVLKNEFKFLISFQNENVFDETGMPKERFSAKCLPNSPCSLEIQATKLEDSAVYFCASSQNRVLQETQYFGPGTRLLVL.

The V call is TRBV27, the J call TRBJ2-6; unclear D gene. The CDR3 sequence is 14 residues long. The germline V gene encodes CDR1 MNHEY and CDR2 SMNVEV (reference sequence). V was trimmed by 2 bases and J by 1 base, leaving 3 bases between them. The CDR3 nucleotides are TGTGCCAGCAGTTTAATTTCTGGGGCCAACGTCCTGACTTTC. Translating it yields CASSLISGANVLTF.

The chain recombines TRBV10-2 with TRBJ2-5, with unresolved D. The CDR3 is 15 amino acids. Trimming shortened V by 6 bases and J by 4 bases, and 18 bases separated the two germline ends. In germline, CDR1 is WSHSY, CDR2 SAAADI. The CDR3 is CASSDPPKVVETQYF. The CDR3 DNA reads TGCGCCAGCAGCGACCCACCCAAAGTAGTAGAGACCCAGTACTTC.

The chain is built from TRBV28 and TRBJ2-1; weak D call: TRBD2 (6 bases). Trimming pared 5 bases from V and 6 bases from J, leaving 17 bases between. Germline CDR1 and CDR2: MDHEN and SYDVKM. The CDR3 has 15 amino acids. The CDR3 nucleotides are TGTGCCAGCAGTCTCCTGTGGAGGGCCATCAATGAGCAGTTCTTC. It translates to CASSLLWRAINEQFF. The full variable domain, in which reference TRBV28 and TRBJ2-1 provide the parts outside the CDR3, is DVKVTQSSRYLVKRTGEKVFLECVQDMDHENMFWYRQDPGLGLRLIYFSYDVKMKEKGDIPEGYSVSREKKERFSLILESASTNQTSMYLCASSLLWRAINEQFFGPGTRLTVL.

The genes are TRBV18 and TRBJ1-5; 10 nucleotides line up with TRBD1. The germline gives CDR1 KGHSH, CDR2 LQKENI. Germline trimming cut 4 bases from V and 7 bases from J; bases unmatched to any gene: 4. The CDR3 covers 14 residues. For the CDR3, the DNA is TGTGCCAGCTCACAGGGACAGGGGAGGCAGCCCCAGCATTTT. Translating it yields CASSQGQGRQPQHF.

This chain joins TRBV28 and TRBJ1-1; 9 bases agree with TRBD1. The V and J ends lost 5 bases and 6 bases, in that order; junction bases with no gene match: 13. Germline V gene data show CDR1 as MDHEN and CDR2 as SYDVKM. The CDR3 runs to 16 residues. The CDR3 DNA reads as TGTGCCAGCAGTAGAGGACAGGGGCCGCGGGGCGCTGAAGCTTTCTTT. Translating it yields CASSRGQGPRGAEAFF.

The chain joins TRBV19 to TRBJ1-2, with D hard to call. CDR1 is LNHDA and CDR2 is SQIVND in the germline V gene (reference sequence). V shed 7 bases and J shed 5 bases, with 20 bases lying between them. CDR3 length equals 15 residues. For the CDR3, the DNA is TGTGCCAGTACCACCACTACTTTCGAGCCTTATGGCTACACCTTC. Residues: CASTTTTFEPYGYTF.

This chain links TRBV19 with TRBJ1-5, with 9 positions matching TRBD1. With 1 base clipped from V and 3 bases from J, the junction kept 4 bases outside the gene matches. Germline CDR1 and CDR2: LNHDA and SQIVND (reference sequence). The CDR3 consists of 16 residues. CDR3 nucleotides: TGTGCCAGTAGTATAGCCCGGGACAGGGTCAATCAGCCCCAGCATTTT. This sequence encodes CASSIARDRVNQPQHF.

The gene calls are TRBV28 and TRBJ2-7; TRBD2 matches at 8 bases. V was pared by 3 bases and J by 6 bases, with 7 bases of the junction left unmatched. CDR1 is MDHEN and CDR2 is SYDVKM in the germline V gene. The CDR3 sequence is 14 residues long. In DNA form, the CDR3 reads TGTGCCAGCAGTTTGGCGGGAGGTTCGGTCGAGCAGTACTTC. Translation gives CASSLAGGSVEQYF.

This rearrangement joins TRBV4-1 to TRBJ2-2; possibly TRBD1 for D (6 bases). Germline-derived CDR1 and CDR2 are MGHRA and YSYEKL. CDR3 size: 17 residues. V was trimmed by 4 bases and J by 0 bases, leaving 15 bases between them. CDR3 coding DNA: TGCGCCAGCAGCCCACGGCGACAGGCCGCGAACACCGGGGAGCTGTTTTTT. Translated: CASSPRRQAANTGELFF.

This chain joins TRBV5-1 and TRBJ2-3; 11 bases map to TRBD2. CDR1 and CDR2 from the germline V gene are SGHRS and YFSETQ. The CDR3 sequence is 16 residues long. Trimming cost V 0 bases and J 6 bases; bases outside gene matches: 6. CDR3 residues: CASSLAGSGRGDTQYF. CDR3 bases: TGCGCCAGCAGCTTGGCTGGTAGCGGGAGGGGTGATACGCAGTATTTT.

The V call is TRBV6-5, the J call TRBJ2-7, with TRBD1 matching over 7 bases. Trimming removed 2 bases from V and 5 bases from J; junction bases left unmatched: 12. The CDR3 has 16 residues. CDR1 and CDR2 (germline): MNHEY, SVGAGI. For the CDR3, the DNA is TGTGCCAGCAGTTACGGCTATTTGGGACAGTTCCACGAGCAGTACTTC. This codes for CASSYGYLGQFHEQYF.

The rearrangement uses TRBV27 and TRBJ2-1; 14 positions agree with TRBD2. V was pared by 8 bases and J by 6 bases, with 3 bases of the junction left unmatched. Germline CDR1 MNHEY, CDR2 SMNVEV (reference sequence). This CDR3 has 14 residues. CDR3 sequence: CASQTSGRVNEQFF. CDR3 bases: TGTGCCAGCCAGACTAGCGGGAGGGTCAATGAGCAGTTCTTC.

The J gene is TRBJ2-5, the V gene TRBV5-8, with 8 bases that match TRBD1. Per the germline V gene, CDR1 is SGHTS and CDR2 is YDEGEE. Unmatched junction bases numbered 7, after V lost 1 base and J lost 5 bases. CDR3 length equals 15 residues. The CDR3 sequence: CASSLPGGFGETQYF. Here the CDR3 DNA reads TGTGCCAGCAGCTTGCCAGGGGGCTTTGGGGAGACCCAGTACTTC. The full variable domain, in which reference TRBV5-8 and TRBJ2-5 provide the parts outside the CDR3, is EAGVTQSPTHLIKTRGQQATLRCSPISGHTSVYWYQQALGLGLQFLLWYDEGEERNRGNFPPRFSGRQFPNYSSELNVNALELEDSALYLCASSLPGGFGETQYFGPGTRLLVL.

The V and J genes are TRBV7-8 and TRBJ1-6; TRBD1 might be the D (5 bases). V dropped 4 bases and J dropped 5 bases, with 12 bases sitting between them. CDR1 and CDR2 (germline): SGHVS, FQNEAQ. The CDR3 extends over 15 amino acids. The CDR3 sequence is CASSYPGGNNSPLHF. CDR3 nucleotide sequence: TGTGCCAGCAGCTACCCGGGGGGTAATAATTCACCCCTCCACTTT.

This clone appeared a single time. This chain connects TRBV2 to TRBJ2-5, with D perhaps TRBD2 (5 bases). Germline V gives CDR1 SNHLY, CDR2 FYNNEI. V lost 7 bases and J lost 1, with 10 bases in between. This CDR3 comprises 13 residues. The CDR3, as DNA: TGTGCCAGCACGGCGGAGGTCCAAGAGACCCAGTACTTC. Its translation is CASTAEVQETQYF.

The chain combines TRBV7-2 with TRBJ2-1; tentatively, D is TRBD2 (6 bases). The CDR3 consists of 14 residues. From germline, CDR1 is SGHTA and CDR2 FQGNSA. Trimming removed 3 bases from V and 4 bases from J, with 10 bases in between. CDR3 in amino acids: CASSFSGVYNEQFF. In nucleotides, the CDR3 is TGTGCCAGCAGCTTTTCGGGGGTTTACAATGAGCAGTTCTTC. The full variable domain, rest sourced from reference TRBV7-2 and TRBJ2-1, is GAGVSQSPSNKVTEKGKDVELRCDPISGHTALYWYRQSLGQGLEFLIYFQGNSAPDKSGLPSDRFSAERTGGSVSTLTIQRTQQEDSAVYLCASSFSGVYNEQFFGPGTRLTVL.

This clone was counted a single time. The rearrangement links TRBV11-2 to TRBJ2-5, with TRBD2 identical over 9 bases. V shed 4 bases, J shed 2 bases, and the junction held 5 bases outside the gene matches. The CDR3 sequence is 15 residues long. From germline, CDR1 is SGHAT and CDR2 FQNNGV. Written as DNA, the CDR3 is TGTGCCAGCAGCTCCCGACTAGCGGCACAAGAGACCCAGTACTTC. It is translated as CASSSRLAAQETQYF.

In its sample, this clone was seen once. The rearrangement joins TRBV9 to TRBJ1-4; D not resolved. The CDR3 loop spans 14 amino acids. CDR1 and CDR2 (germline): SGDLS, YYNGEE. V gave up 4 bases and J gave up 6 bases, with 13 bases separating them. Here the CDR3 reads CASSQDRSDEKLFF. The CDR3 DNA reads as TGTGCCAGCAGCCAAGACCGCTCGGATGAAAAACTGTTTTTT.

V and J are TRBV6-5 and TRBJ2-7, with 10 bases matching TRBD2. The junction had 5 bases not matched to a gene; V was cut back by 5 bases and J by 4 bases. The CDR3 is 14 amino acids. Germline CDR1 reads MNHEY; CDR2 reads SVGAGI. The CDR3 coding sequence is TGTGCCAGCAGTGTTCTAGCGGGAGAATACGAGCAGTACTTC. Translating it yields CASSVLAGEYEQYF.

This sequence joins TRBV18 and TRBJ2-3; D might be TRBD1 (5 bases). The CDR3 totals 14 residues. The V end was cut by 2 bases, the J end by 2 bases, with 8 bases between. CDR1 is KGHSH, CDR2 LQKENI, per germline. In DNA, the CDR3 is TGTGCCAGCTCACCAACCAGGGACACAGATACGCAGTATTTT. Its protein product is CASSPTRDTDTQYF.